This T cell receptor beta chain was captured by sequencing in a study of blood T cell repertoires in COVID-19. Study in general: Nucleic acid was either cDNA or gDNA, and it came from T cells, B-cell-depleted T cells, or PBMCs.

This clone has only a few counts. Authors' analysis steps: Reference gene primers were amplified, and this amplification served to estimate nucleated cell counts. Sequencing used immunoSEQ multiplex PCR; TCRdb keeps in-frame clones, though not all of them. Clonal size and the V and J genes are those of that table, whereas D and trimming came from the DNA. Of more than 35,000 clones in the sample, 88% are singletons; the top ten hold around 2%. Trimming left V 3 bases short and J 2 bases short, with 8 bases between. Germline V gene lookup returns CDR1 SGHTA and CDR2 FQGNSA. CDR3 length equals 14 residues.

The J gene is TRBJ1-5, the V gene TRBV7-2; the D gene is possibly TRBD1 (5 bases). The sequencing sample was made of peripheral blood. This clonotype was sampled from a human donor in a cohort sampled during active COVID-19. The CDR3 DNA follows: TGTGCCAGCAGCTTTTGGGGCGGCAATCAGCCCCAGCATTTT. This gives the protein CASSFWGGNQPQHF.